This T cell receptor beta chain came from a study of cytomegalovirus exposure and HLA in healthy donors. Study results and limitations: With high specificity and sensitivity, the classifier reportedly diagnosed cytomegalovirus status.

Of note for this clone: Its target is unknown.

A multiplex PCR was run with 60 Vbeta primers and 13 Jbeta primers. The method was immunoSEQ multiplex PCR; TCRdb's version includes in-frame clones alone and lacks a portion of them. The sample holds fewer than 200,000 clones, 70% to 80% seen once. This clonotype originated in a man between 25 and 39 years old in good health and CMV-seronegative. The sequenced sample consisted of PBMCs.

Here the CDR3 DNA reads TGTGCCAGCAGCTTGGCGGTTTTTAACACTGAAGCTTTCTTT. Residues: CASSLAVFNTEAFF. This rearrangement joins TRBV7-3 to TRBJ1-1; D gene unclear. Deletions cut 3 bases from V and 2 bases from J, with 10 bases between. This CDR3 spans 14 amino acids. Germline loops: CDR1 SGHTA, CDR2 FQGTGA.